This T cell receptor beta chain was retrieved from a study of T cell responses to AZD1222 COVID-19 vaccine. The wider study: Recipients boosted at about 4 weeks or about 12 weeks are pooled.

CDR3 length: 17 residues. CDR1 and CDR2 from the germline V gene are LNHDA and SQIVND (reference sequence). V shed 3 bases and J shed 1 base, with 15 bases lying between them. Profiling relied on immunoSEQ multiplex PCR, and the TCRdb table lists in-frame clones only, not all of them. The sample shows about 120,000 clones, about 91% of them seen only once. This clone was observed a handful of times. The antigen remains undetermined. General observations from the study: Nearly half of spike-specific TCRs reportedly target variant regions that are unmutated in the B.1.351 and B.1.1.7 variants. Spike-spanning, vaccine-associated CD4 TCRs were dominant at 160-218 and 743-854.

The V and J genes are TRBV19 and TRBJ2-2, with D possibly called TRBD1 or TRBD2 (5 bases each). The starting material was peripheral blood, obtained on day 0 of AZD1222 vaccination. This clonotype was sampled from an adult in good health. The CDR3 DNA reads TGTGCCAGTAGTATTTGGGCCGGGACGGTGAACACCGGGGAGCTGTTTTTT. This translates into CASSIWAGTVNTGELFF.